These T cell receptor beta chains were read from a single sample in a study of T cells after yellow fever vaccination. TCRdb independently ran MiXCR on the 5' RACE reads; one entry per CDR3 protein. Of about 74,000 distinct CDR3 sequences listed, approximately 7% were seen once; the top ten hold 30% to 45%. The specimen comprised CD8+ T cells sorted from PBMCs, sampled 4 to 6 days after the first yellow fever vaccination. The receptors derive from a man between 18 and 29 years old who received the YFV17D yellow fever vaccine. The CDR3 runs from the conserved cysteine through the conserved F or W. The D gene is left open where the match is weak. Expanded clones are given a class, and other clones once, few, many or no size at all.

J gene | D gene | V gene | clone size | CDR3 DNA | CDR3 protein
TRBJ2-5 | NA | TRBV11-2 | few | TGTGCCAGCAGCGCGCTGTGGGACGAAGAAGAGACCCAGTACTTC | CASSALWDEEETQYF
TRBJ2-6 | TRBD2 | TRBV11-2 | few | TGTGCCAGCGGGGAGGGGAGCTCTGGGGCCAACGTCCTGACTTTC | CASGEGSSGANVLTF
TRBJ2-3 | NA | TRBV6-5 | NA | TGTGCCAGCAGTTACGGCCAACCCGGGGATACGCAGTATTTT | CASSYGQPGDTQYF
TRBJ2-1 | TRBD2 | TRBV11-2 | many | TGTGCCAGCAGCCCCGGGGGGAAGAATGAGCAGTTCTTC | CASSPGGKNEQFF
TRBJ2-3 | TRBD2 | TRBV6-2/TRBV6-3 | many | TGTGCCAGCAGCTCCGGACTAGCGGCAACAGATACGCAGTATTTT | CASSSGLAATDTQYF
TRBJ1-5 | NA | TRBV12-3/TRBV12-4 | many | TGTGCCAGCAGCGGGGGAGAAGTCGGTGGTCAGCCCCAGCATTTT | CASSGGEVGGQPQHF
TRBJ1-1 | TRBD1 | TRBV2 | few | TGTGCCAGCAGTATGCCCAGGGGGGGTGGAGACACTGAAGCTTTCTTT | CASSMPRGGGDTEAFF
TRBJ2-1 | TRBD1 | TRBV5-1 | many | TGCGCCAGCGGGACGCACCCGGGACAGGGTAGCAATGAGCAGTTCTTC | CASGTHPGQGSNEQFF
TRBJ2-2 | TRBD1 | TRBV4-1 | many | TGCGCCAGCAGAGGACAGGGTTACACCGGGGAGCTGTTTTTT | CASRGQGYTGELFF
TRBJ2-3 | NA | TRBV27 | NA | TGTGCCAGCAGTTTTCGGGAGTTTGCAGATACGCAGTATTTT | CASSFREFADTQYF
TRBJ2-2 | NA | TRBV7-9 | NA | TGTGCCAGCAGAAATCTTCAGGGTGACACCGGGGAGCTGTTTTTT | CASRNLQGDTGELFF
TRBJ2-7 | TRBD1 | TRBV27 | few | TGTGCCAGCAGTTCCAGACAGGGCCCTCCTGTTGGGCAGTACTTC | CASSSRQGPPVGQYF
TRBJ2-3 | TRBD1 | TRBV6-1 | few | TGTGCCAGCATCAAACAGGGGGCGCACACAGATACGCAGTATTTT | CASIKQGAHTDTQYF
TRBJ2-2 | TRBD2 | TRBV13 | many | TGTGCCAGCAGCTGGCTAGCGGACACCGGGGAGCTGTTTTTT | CASSWLADTGELFF
TRBJ2-2 | NA | TRBV2 | few | TGTGCCGGTGAGGCGGACACCGGGGAGCTGTTTTTT | CAGEADTGELFF
TRBJ2-5 | TRBD2 | TRBV20-1 | few | TGCAGTGCTAGAGGCCCGGGGGCTAGCGGGCCCCAAGAGACCCAGTACTTC | CSARGPGASGPQETQYF
TRBJ1-3 | TRBD1 | TRBV29-1 | many | TGCAGCGTTCAAACGACAGGGCTGGGAAACACCATATATTTT | CSVQTTGLGNTIYF
TRBJ2-5 | NA | TRBV18 | many | TGTGCCAGCTCACAGCCACCCCAAGAGACCCAGTACTTC | CASSQPPQETQYF
TRBJ1-1 | TRBD1 | TRBV19 | NA | TGTGCCAGTAATGCAGGGGGGTTAGCTGAAGCTTTCTTT | CASNAGGLAEAFF
TRBJ1-5 | NA | TRBV27 | few | TGTGCCAGCAGTTTCGGGGGGGGGCAGCCCCAGCATTTT | CASSFGGGQPQHF
TRBJ2-2 | TRBD2 | TRBV5-1 | many | TGCGCCAGCAGCTTGGGACCCCTTACTAGCGGGGGCAGCACCGGGGAGCTGTTTTTT | CASSLGPLTSGGSTGELFF
TRBJ2-1 | NA | TRBV12-3/TRBV12-4 | many | TGTGCCAGCAGTCTCACCTGGTCCGAGGAGAATGAGCAGTTCTTC | CASSLTWSEENEQFF
TRBJ2-2 | NA | TRBV4-2 | many | TGTGCCAGCAGCCAAGACCGTGGCGGGGAGCTGTTTTTT | CASSQDRGGELFF
TRBJ2-2 | NA | TRBV15 | few | TGTGCCACCAGCACTGGACGGGGGACCGGGGAGCTGTTTTTT | CATSTGRGTGELFF
TRBJ2-3 | NA | TRBV20-1 | few | TGCAGTGCTAGCGGGACTCCTATATCGGGGTATTTT | CSASGTPISGYF
TRBJ2-5 | TRBD2 | TRBV24-1 | few | TGTGCCACCAGTGATTCCGGCGGGGGAGAGACCCAGTACTTC | CATSDSGGGETQYF
TRBJ1-1 | NA | TRBV13 | few | TGTGCCAGCAGCTTCCCAGGGAGGACTGAAGCTTTCTTT | CASSFPGRTEAFF
TRBJ2-7 | NA | TRBV7-2 | many | TGTGCCAGCAGCCCATTCGGAAACCCCTACGAGCAGTACTTC | CASSPFGNPYEQYF
TRBJ2-3 | TRBD2 | TRBV10-3 | many | TGTGCCATCAGTAGAATAGCGGGGGGACCCACAGATACGCAGTATTTT | CAISRIAGGPTDTQYF
TRBJ2-7 | NA | TRBV2 | few | TGTGCCAGCAGAGACGCTAATGCTAACCGTGAGCAGTACTTC | CASRDANANREQYF
TRBJ2-3 | TRBD1 | TRBV12-3/TRBV12-4 | NA | TGTGCCAGCAGTTCATACGGGACAGATCCGCAGTATTTT | CASSSYGTDPQYF
TRBJ2-2 | TRBD2 | TRBV4-2 | NA | TGTGCCAGCAGCCAATCTTGGACTAGCGGGGAATTCAACACCGGGGAGCTGTTTTTT | CASSQSWTSGEFNTGELFF
TRBJ2-1 | NA | TRBV7-9 | many | TGTGCCAGCATACCGAGCTCCTACAATGAGCAGTTCTTC | CASIPSSYNEQFF
TRBJ2-2 | NA | TRBV5-5 | many | TGTGCCAGCAGCTTGGCCAGCCCCGCCGGGGAGCTGTTTTTT | CASSLASPAGELFF
TRBJ2-1 | NA | TRBV7-8 | few | TGTGCCAGCAGCTTAATATCCTACAATGAGCAGTTCTTC | CASSLISYNEQFF
TRBJ2-7 | NA | TRBV6-1 | few | TGTGCCAGCACCCGCGCCCGGGTCCTTAGCTCCTACGAGCAGTACTTC | CASTRARVLSSYEQYF
TRBJ1-1 | NA | TRBV13 | many | TGTGCCAGCAGCCAAAGTCGTTACACTGAAGCTTTCTTT | CASSQSRYTEAFF
TRBJ2-7 | TRBD1 | TRBV19 | few | TGTGCCAGTAGTGCCGGGCAGGGGGATTCCTACGAGCAGTACTTC | CASSAGQGDSYEQYF
TRBJ2-3 | TRBD2 | TRBV11-2 | NA | TGTGCCAGCAGCTTAGATGGACTAGCGGGGCTACCCAGCGAGGGCACAGATACGCAGTATTTT | CASSLDGLAGLPSEGTDTQYF
TRBJ2-3 | NA | TRBV5-4 | few | TGTGCCAGCAGCTTGTATGGAGGGGACCAGGATACGCAGTATTTT | CASSLYGGDQDTQYF
TRBJ1-6 | NA | TRBV7-8 | NA | TGTGCCAGCAGCCGAGACAGAGGAGGCTCACCCCTCCACTTT | CASSRDRGGSPLHF
TRBJ1-3 | NA | TRBV6-1 | NA | TGTGCCAGCAGTGAGATGAGCTCTGGAAACACCATATATTTT | CASSEMSSGNTIYF
TRBJ2-7 | TRBD1 | TRBV7-6 | NA | TGTGCCAGCAGCTGGAGGACAGGGGACTACGAGCAGTACTTC | CASSWRTGDYEQYF
TRBJ2-1 | NA | TRBV6-1 | many | TGTGCCAGCAGGGAGGGGGCCAGCTCCTACAATGAGCAGTTCTTC | CASREGASSYNEQFF
TRBJ2-1 | NA | TRBV11-2 | many | TGTGCCAGCTCCCCGGTTGGGGACATACTTGCCTTC | CASSPVGDILAF
TRBJ2-2 | TRBD2 | TRBV7-9 | NA | TGTGCCAGCAGCGCCTACCTAGCGGTGAACACCGGGGAGCTGTTTTTT | CASSAYLAVNTGELFF
TRBJ1-6 | NA | TRBV5-1 | few | TGCGCCAGCAGCTTGGAACAGAGCTCCTATAATTCACCCCTCCACTTT | CASSLEQSSYNSPLHF